The clone carrying this T cell receptor beta chain was observed a single time. Reverse transcribed after extraction, RNA yielded cDNA as the sequencing template. Measured with immunoSEQ multiplex PCR; TCRdb has only the in-frame clones, and not every one. The sample consists of more than 150,000 clones, over 50% of them appearing once. The record originates from a study of CD8+ T cells in alopecia areata. The CDR3 totals 16 residues. V dropped 0 bases and J dropped 1 base, with 12 bases sitting between them. Germline-derived CDR1 and CDR2 are LNHNV and YYDKDF (reference sequence). V is TRBV15 and J is TRBJ1-1; D not resolved. The sample in question was CD4+ T cells sorted from blood, obtained at week 0. This TCR was recovered from a human donor with alopecia areata. The CDR3 bases are TGTGCCACCAGCAGAGATATGGCGCCGGAGAACACTGAAGCTTTCTTT. As protein: CATSRDMAPENTEAFF.